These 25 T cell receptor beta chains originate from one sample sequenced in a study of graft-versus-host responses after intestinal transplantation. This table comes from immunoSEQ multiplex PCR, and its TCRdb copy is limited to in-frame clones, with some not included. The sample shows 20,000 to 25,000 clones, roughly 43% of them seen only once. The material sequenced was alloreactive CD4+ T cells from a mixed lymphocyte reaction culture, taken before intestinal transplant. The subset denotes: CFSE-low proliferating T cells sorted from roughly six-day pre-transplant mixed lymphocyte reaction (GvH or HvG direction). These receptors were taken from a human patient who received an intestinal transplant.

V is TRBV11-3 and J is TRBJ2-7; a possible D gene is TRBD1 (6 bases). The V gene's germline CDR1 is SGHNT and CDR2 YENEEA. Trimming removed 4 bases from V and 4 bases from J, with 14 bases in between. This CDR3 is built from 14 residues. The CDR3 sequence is CASSSRGHRYEQYF. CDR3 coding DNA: TGTGCCAGCAGCTCGAGGGGACACCGTTACGAGCAGTACTTC.

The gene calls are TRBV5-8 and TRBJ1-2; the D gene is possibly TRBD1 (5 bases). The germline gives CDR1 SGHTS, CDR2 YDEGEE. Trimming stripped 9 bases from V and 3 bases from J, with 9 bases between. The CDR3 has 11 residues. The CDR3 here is CATGIHYGYTF. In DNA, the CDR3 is TGTGCCACAGGGATCCACTATGGCTACACCTTC.

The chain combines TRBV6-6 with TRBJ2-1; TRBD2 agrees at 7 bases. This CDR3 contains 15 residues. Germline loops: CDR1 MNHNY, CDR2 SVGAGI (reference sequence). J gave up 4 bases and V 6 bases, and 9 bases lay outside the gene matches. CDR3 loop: CASRKAGPRYNEQFF. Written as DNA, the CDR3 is TGTGCCAGCAGGAAAGCGGGACCGAGATACAATGAGCAGTTCTTC.

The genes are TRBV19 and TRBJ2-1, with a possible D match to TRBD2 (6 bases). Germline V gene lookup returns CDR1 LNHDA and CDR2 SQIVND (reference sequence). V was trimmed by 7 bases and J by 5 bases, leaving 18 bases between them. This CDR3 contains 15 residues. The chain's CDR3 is CASTPRGMPHNEQFF. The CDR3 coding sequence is TGTGCCAGTACCCCCCGCGGGATGCCGCACAATGAGCAGTTCTTC.

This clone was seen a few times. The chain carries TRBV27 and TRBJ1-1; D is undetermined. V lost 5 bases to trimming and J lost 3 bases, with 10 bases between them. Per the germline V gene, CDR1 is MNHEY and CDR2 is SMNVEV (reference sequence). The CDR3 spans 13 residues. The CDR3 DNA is TGTGCCAGCAGTGAGGGAGTGTACACTGAAGCTTTCTTT. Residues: CASSEGVYTEAFF.

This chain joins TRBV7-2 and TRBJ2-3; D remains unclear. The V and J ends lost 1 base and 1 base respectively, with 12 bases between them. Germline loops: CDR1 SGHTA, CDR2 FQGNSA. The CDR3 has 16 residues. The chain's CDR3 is CASSLVFSQGTDTQYF. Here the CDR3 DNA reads TGTGCCAGCAGCTTAGTATTCTCTCAGGGCACAGATACGCAGTATTTT.

The CDR3 coding sequence is TGTGCCAGCAGGGGACAGCCTAATTCACCCCTCCACTTT. This sequence encodes CASRGQPNSPLHF. The chain employs TRBV2 and TRBJ1-6, with TRBD1 identical over 7 bases. Trimming took 6 bases from V and 6 from J; bases not matched to a gene: 2. Germline V gene sequence: CDR1 SNHLY, CDR2 FYNNEI. This CDR3 spans 13 amino acids.

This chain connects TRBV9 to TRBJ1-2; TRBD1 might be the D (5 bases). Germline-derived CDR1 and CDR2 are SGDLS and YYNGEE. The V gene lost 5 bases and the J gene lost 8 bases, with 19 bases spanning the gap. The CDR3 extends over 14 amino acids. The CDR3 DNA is TGTGCCAGCAGTGCCCAAGGGGCCTTAGGGGGCTACACCTTC. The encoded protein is CASSAQGALGGYTF.

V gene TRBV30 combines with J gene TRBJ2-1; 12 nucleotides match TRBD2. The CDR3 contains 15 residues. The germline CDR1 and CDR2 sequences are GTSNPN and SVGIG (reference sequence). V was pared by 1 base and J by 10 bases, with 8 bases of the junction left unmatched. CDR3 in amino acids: CAWSGASGGVREQFF. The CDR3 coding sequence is TGTGCCTGGAGTGGGGCTAGCGGGGGGGTCCGGGAGCAGTTCTTC.

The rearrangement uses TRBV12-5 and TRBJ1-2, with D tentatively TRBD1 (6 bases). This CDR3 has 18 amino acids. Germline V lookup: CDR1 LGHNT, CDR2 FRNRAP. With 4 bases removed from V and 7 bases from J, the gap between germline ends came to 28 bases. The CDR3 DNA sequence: TGTGCTAGTGGTTCCCCCTGGGACATCCCTTCGTCTAAGGTTGGCTACACCTTC. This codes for CASGSPWDIPSSKVGYTF.

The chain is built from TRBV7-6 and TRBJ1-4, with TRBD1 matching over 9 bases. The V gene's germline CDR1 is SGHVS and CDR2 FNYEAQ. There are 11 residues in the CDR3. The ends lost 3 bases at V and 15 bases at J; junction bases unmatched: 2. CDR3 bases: TGTGCCAGCAGCTTGGGACAGGGAATGTTTTTT. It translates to CASSLGQGMFF.

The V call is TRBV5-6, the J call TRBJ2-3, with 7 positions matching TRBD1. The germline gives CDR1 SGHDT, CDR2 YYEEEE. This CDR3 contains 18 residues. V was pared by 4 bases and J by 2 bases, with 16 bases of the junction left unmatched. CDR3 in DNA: TGTGCCAGCAGCGTCACCTCTTCCGGGACAGACATCACAGATACGCAGTATTTT. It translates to CASSVTSSGTDITDTQYF.

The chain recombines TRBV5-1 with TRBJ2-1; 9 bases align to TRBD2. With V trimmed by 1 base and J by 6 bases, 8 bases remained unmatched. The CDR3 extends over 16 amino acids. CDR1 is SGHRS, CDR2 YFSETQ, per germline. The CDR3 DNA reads TGCGCCAGCAGCTTGTCGGCTCTAGCGGGGACCAATGAGCAGTTCTTC. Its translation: CASSLSALAGTNEQFF.

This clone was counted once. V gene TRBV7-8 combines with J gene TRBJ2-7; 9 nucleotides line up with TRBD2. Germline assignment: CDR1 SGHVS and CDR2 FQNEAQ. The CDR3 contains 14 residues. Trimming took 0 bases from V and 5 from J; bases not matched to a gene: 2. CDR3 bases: TGTGCCAGCAGCTTAGCGCTAGCGGGAAACGAGCAGTACTTC. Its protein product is CASSLALAGNEQYF.

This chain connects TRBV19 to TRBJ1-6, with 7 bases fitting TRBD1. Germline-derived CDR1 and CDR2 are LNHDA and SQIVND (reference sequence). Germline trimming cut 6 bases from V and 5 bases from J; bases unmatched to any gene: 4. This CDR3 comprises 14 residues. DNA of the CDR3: TGTGCCAGTAGGGACAGGTTCGATAATTCACCCCTCCACTTT. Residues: CASRDRFDNSPLHF. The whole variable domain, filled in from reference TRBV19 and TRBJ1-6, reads DGGITQSPKYLFRKEGQNVTLSCEQNLNHDAMYWYRQDPGQGLRLIYYSQIVNDFQKGDIAEGYSVSREKKESFPLTVTSAQKNPTAFYLCASRDRFDNSPLHFGNGTRLTVT.

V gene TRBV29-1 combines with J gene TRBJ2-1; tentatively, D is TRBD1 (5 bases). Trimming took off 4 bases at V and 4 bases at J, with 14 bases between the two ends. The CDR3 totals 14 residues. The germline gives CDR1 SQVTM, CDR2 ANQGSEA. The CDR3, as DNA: TGCAGCGTTGTACCTCGAGACAGATACAATGAGCAGTTCTTC. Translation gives CSVVPRDRYNEQFF.

For the CDR3, the DNA is TGCGCCAGCAGCTCGACAGGGGGGGTCTACGAGCAGTACTTC. Residues: CASSSTGGVYEQYF. This chain uses TRBV4-3 with TRBJ2-7; 9 nucleotides line up with TRBD1. V lost 5 bases to trimming and J lost 3 bases; unmatched junction nucleotides: 5. This CDR3 region has 14 residues. Per the germline V gene, CDR1 is LGHNA and CDR2 is YSLEER.

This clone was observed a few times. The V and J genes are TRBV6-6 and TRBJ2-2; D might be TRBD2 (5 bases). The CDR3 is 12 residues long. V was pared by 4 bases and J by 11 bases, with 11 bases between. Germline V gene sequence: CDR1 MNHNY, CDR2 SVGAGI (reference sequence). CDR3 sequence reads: CASSFGVGELFF. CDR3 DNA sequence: TGTGCCAGCAGTTTCGGGGTGGGAGAGCTGTTTTTT.

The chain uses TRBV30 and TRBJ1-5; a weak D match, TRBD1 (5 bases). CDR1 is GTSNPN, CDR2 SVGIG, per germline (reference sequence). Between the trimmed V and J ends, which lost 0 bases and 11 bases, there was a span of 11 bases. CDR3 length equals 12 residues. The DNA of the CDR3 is TGTGCCTGGAGTGTTCGGGGGGGGGCCCAGCATTTT. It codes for CAWSVRGGAQHF.

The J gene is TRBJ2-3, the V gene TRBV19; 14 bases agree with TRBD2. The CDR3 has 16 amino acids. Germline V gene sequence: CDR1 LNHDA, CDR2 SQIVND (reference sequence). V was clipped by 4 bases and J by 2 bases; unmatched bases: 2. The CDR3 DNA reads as TGTGCCAGTAGTAAGACTAGCGGGAGGGTCACAGATACGCAGTATTTT. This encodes CASSKTSGRVTDTQYF.

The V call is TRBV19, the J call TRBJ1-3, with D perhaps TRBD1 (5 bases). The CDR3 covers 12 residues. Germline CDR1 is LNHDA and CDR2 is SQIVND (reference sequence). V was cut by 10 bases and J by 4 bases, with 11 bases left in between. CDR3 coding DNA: TGTGCCACCAAAGGGGCCGGAAACACCATATATTTT. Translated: CATKGAGNTIYF.

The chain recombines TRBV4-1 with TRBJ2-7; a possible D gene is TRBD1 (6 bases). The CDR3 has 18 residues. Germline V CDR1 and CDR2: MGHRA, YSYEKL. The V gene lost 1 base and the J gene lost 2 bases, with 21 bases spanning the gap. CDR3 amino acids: CASSQGTRRDTGTYEQYF. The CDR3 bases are TGCGCCAGCAGCCAAGGGACCCGCCGGGACACCGGAACCTACGAGCAGTACTTC.

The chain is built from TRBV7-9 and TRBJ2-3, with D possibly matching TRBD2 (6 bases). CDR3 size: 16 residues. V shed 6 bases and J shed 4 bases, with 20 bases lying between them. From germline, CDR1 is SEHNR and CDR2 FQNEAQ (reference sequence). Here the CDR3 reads CASRRLVGNSPDTQYF. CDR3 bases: TGTGCCAGCAGACGACTAGTCGGTAATTCTCCAGATACGCAGTATTTT.

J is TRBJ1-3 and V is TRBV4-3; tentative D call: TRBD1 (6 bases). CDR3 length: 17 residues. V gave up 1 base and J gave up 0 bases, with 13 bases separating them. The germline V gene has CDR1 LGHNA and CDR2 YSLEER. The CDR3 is CASSQAQTGISGNTIYF. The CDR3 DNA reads TGCGCCAGCAGCCAAGCCCAAACAGGGATCTCTGGAAACACCATATATTTT.

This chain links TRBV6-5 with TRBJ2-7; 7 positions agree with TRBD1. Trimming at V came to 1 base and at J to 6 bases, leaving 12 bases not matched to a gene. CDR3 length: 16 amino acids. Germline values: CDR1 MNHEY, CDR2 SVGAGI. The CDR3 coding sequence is TGTGCCAGCAGTTACTTAACAGGGCAAGGGGGCCGCGAGCAGTACTTC. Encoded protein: CASSYLTGQGGREQYF.